This TCR beta chain was retrieved from a study of CD8+ T cells in alopecia areata. As part of sample collection, lesional scalp punch biopsies and peripheral blood were taken from alopecia areata patients. Sorted populations comprised CD4+ and CD8+ T cells obtained from PBMCs. Following extraction, RNA underwent reverse transcription to cDNA, which served as the sequencing template. Measured with immunoSEQ multiplex PCR; TCRdb has only the in-frame clones, and not every one. The sample gives over 110,000 clones, approximately 51% of which show up once; roughly 0.9% is in the top ten. This clone was recorded only once. Its antigen is undetermined. Study-wide findings and caveats: Sequencing of scalp samples also includes resident alphabeta T cells from normal skin. In lesional scalp, particularly from alopecia totalis/universalis, clonality was higher than in normal scalp.

This CDR3 comprises 12 residues. CDR1 GTSNPN and CDR2 SVGIG come from the germline V gene (reference sequence). Trimming pared 5 bases from V and 5 bases from J, leaving 13 bases between. The source of this sequence is a human donor with alopecia areata. The sample here was CD4+ T cells sorted from blood, taken at week 0. The V call is TRBV30, the J call TRBJ2-7; D is perhaps TRBD2 (5 bases). The CDR3 sequence: CAWQRGWNEQYF. CDR3 sequence (DNA): TGTGCCTGGCAGAGAGGGTGGAACGAGCAGTACTTC.